This TCR beta chain appears in the sequencing data of a study of CD8+ T cells in alopecia areata. Looking at the study overall: Twice a day, 5 to 10 mg of oral tofacitinib was administered to treated patients.

Overall study results and limits: Lesional scalp, especially alopecia totalis/universalis, showed higher clonality than normal scalp.

Sequencing relied on a cDNA template that was reverse transcribed from extracted RNA. Profiling relied on immunoSEQ multiplex PCR, and the TCRdb table lists in-frame clones only, not all of them. The sample lists around 190,000 clones; approximately 60% were seen once. V was shortened by 4 bases and J by 0 bases, with 7 bases between the two germline ends. CDR3 size: 12 residues. CDR1 is SQVTM and CDR2 is ANQGSEA in the germline V gene. Treatment noted: oral pan-JAK inhibitor, 5-10 mg twice daily. Specimens obtained from alopecia areata patients comprised lesional scalp punch biopsies and peripheral blood. This clone was detected only a few times. Its antigen is currently unknown.

This receptor was taken from a human donor with alopecia areata. The chain carries TRBV29-1 and TRBJ2-7; D remains ambiguous. This specimen consisted of CD4+ T cells sorted from blood, obtained at week 4, from a patient treated with tofacitinib. The CDR3 spells CSVAVNSYEQYF. CDR3 in DNA: TGCAGCGTTGCGGTCAACTCCTACGAGCAGTACTTC.